What follows are 22 T cell receptor beta chains derived from one specimen sequenced in a study of CD8 T cells in Susac syndrome. cDNA came from about 0.5 to 1 ug RNA primed by random hexamers. MiXCR was run by TCRdb on the immunoSEQ multiplex PCR reads, yielding one entry per CDR3 protein. Here the sample spans fewer than 140,000 distinct CDR3 sequences, 94% being singletons. Sequenced sample: CD8+ T cells from PBMCs. The receptors were sampled from a human donor with Susac syndrome.

The chain joins TRBV14 to TRBJ2-2, with a weak D call TRBD2 (7 bases). Germline CDR1 is SGHDN and CDR2 is FVKESK. The CDR3 length is 15 residues. With 5 bases removed from V and 3 bases from J, the gap between germline ends came to 13 bases. CDR3 coding DNA: TGTGCCAGCAGCGGTCGGGGGGCCTACACCGGGGAGCTGTTTTTT. Translated, it gives CASSGRGAYTGELFF. The complete variable domain, with remaining parts taken from reference TRBV14 and TRBJ2-2, reads EAGVTQFPSHSVIEKGQTVTLRCDPISGHDNLYWYRRVMGKEIKFLLHFVKESKQDESGMPNNRFLAERTGGTYSTLKVQPAELEDSGVYFCASSGRGAYTGELFFGEGSRLTVL.

J is TRBJ2-1 and V is TRBV20-1; D gene uncertain. The CDR3 is 14 amino acids. Germline CDR1 DFQATT, CDR2 SNEGSKA (reference sequence). Trimming removed 2 bases at V and 3 bases at J, with 11 bases between. CDR3 sequence reads: CSARNRQHYNEQFF. The CDR3 DNA reads TGCAGTGCTAGAAATAGGCAGCACTACAATGAGCAGTTCTTC.

The J gene is TRBJ2-1, the V gene TRBV11-1; tentative D call: TRBD1 (5 bases). V lost 8 bases, J lost 3 bases, and 8 bases lay in between. Germline assignment: CDR1 SGHAT and CDR2 FQDESV (reference sequence). The CDR3 extends over 12 amino acids. The CDR3 here is CASGAYYNEQFF. Written as DNA, the CDR3 is TGTGCCAGCGGGGCTTACTACAATGAGCAGTTCTTC.

This rearrangement joins TRBV6-2 or TRBV6-3 to TRBJ1-1; D remains unclear. The germline gives CDR1 MNHEY, CDR2 SVGEGT. The CDR3 contains 14 residues. Trimming took off 6 bases at V and 1 base at J, with 12 bases between the two ends. CDR3 residues: CASRPRQPNTEAFF. CDR3 coding DNA: TGTGCCAGCAGGCCGAGACAACCGAACACTGAAGCTTTCTTT.

The chain has TRBV2 and TRBJ2-1; 9 nucleotides line up with TRBD1. CDR1 SNHLY and CDR2 FYNNEI come from the germline V gene. With V trimmed by 6 bases and J by 5 bases, 8 bases remained unmatched. The CDR3 has 15 amino acids. The CDR3 region is CASRTGQGLHNEQFF. In DNA form, the CDR3 reads TGTGCCAGCAGGACCGGACAGGGGCTGCACAATGAGCAGTTCTTC. The full variable domain, its missing parts supplied by reference TRBV2 and TRBJ2-1, is EPEVTQTPSHQVTQMGQEVILRCVPISNHLYFYWYRQILGQKVEFLVSFYNNEISEKSEIFDDQFSVERPDGSNFTLKIRSTKLEDSAMYFCASRTGQGLHNEQFFGPGTRLTVL.

The V and J genes are TRBV4-3 and TRBJ1-3, with TRBD1 as a possible D gene (5 bases). This CDR3 comprises 16 residues. Trimming left V 0 bases short and J 0 bases short, with 9 bases between. Germline CDR1 and CDR2: LGHNA and YSLEER. In DNA, the CDR3 is TGCGCCAGCAGCCAAGAACAGGTTGCCTCTGGAAACACCATATATTTT. It specifies CASSQEQVASGNTIYF.

This clonotype was detected once. The chain has TRBV6-6 and TRBJ2-1; 7 nucleotides align to TRBD1. Looked up from germline, CDR1 is MNHNY and CDR2 is SVGAGI (reference sequence). Losses at the gene ends were 5 bases for V and 7 bases for J; bases not matched to a gene: 11. The CDR3 is 15 amino acids. The CDR3 nucleotides are TGTGCCAGCAGTCTCAGTTCCGGGACAGCTAATGAGCAGTTCTTC. Translation gives CASSLSSGTANEQFF.

The rearrangement joins TRBV6-2 or TRBV6-3 to TRBJ1-4; no firm D call. The germline CDR1 and CDR2 sequences are MNHEY and SVGEGT. The CDR3 has 12 amino acids. V dropped 6 bases and J dropped 10 bases, with 12 bases sitting between them. The CDR3 reads CASSQISGKLFF. CDR3 nucleotide sequence: TGTGCCAGCAGCCAGATCTCCGGAAAACTGTTTTTT.

The V and J genes are TRBV7-9 and TRBJ2-7, with D unresolved. CDR3 length: 14 residues. V was shortened by 5 bases and J by 3 bases, with 14 bases between the two germline ends. CDR1 is SEHNR and CDR2 is FQNEAQ in the germline V gene (reference sequence). CDR3 residues: CASSRVASNYEQYF. Written as DNA, the CDR3 is TGTGCCAGCAGCCGGGTCGCGTCTAACTACGAGCAGTACTTC.

This chain links TRBV15 with TRBJ2-3; D is uncertain. Germline values: CDR1 LNHNV, CDR2 YYDKDF (reference sequence). CDR3 size: 14 residues. V was cut by 0 bases and J by 4 bases, with 8 bases left in between. The CDR3 region is CATSRDEAADTQYF. In DNA, the CDR3 is TGTGCCACCAGCAGAGATGAGGCGGCAGATACGCAGTATTTT.

This clonotype is a singleton in its sample. The V and J genes are TRBV27 and TRBJ2-1; 10 bases are shared with TRBD1. With V trimmed by 6 bases and J by 6 bases, 8 bases remained unmatched. This CDR3 is built from 15 residues. The germline V gene encodes CDR1 MNHEY and CDR2 SMNVEV (reference sequence). CDR3 region: CASSSPGQGFNEQFF. The CDR3 DNA reads as TGTGCCAGCAGCTCCCCGGGACAGGGGTTCAATGAGCAGTTCTTC.

CDR3 sequence reads: CSASRVRNYEQYF. The CDR3 region has the DNA TGCAGTGCTAGCCGGGTAAGGAACTACGAGCAGTACTTC. The genes are TRBV20-1 and TRBJ2-7; D ambiguous. There are 13 residues in the CDR3. From germline, CDR1 is DFQATT and CDR2 SNEGSKA (reference sequence). V was shortened by 3 bases and J by 3 bases, with 12 bases between the two germline ends.

V and J are TRBV18 and TRBJ2-1; D perhaps matches TRBD2 (6 bases). Germline CDR1 is KGHSH and CDR2 is LQKENI. V dropped 3 bases and J dropped 1 base, with 7 bases sitting between them. CDR3 size: 14 residues. The CDR3 protein is CASSPEGSYNEQFF. CDR3 DNA: TGTGCCAGCTCACCGGAGGGATCCTACAATGAGCAGTTCTTC.

The rearrangement links TRBV29-1 to TRBJ1-2, with D unclear. The CDR3 contains 12 residues. V dropped 1 base and J dropped 6 bases, with 9 bases sitting between them. Per the germline V gene, CDR1 is SQVTM and CDR2 is ANQGSEA. The CDR3 coding sequence is TGCAGCGTTGAAGGGCGCGAGAATGGCTACACCTTC. Residues: CSVEGRENGYTF.

This chain uses TRBV20-1 with TRBJ1-2; the match to TRBD1 covers 7 bases. V trimming: 2 bases; J trimming: 5 bases; junction bases outside the gene matches: 8. The CDR3 is 14 amino acids. The V gene's germline CDR1 is DFQATT and CDR2 SNEGSKA (reference sequence). The CDR3 here is CSARPEGAGYGYTF. CDR3 in DNA: TGCAGTGCTAGACCTGAGGGGGCGGGGTATGGCTACACCTTC.

The V call is TRBV5-1, the J call TRBJ1-1, with a possible D match to TRBD1 (5 bases). The CDR3 totals 12 residues. Trimming removed 5 bases at V and 3 bases at J, with 8 bases between. Germline CDR1 and CDR2: SGHRS and YFSETQ. CDR3 DNA: TGCGCCAGCAGTCAGGGCCACACTGAAGCTTTCTTT. Residues: CASSQGHTEAFF.

The chain links TRBV5-4 to TRBJ2-3, with D possibly matching TRBD2 (6 bases). This CDR3 has 16 amino acids. The ends were cut back, 4 bases at V and 5 bases at J, with 20 bases in the middle. Germline V gene sequence: CDR1 SGHNT, CDR2 YYREEE (reference sequence). CDR3 coding DNA: TGTGCCAGCAGCGCCTCGGGGGACTTAAGGGGAGATACGCAGTATTTT. It translates to CASSASGDLRGDTQYF.

This rearrangement joins TRBV5-4 to TRBJ2-1; 13 bases are a match to TRBD2. This CDR3 is 16 amino acids long. V trimming: 4 bases; J trimming: 4 bases; junction bases outside the gene matches: 5. The germline V gene has CDR1 SGHNT and CDR2 YYREEE (reference sequence). Here the CDR3 DNA reads TGTGCCAGCAGCGACGGGACTAGCGGGGCTTACAATGAGCAGTTCTTC. Residues: CASSDGTSGAYNEQFF.

The chain has TRBV21-1 and TRBJ1-1; the table's D call of TRBD1 was not tested on the DNA. TRBV21-1 is listed as a pseudogene. The CDR3 spans 17 residues. The CDR3 reads CASSKTRDRGRYTEAFF. CDR3 bases: TGTGCCAGCAGCAAAACGAGGGACAGGGGGCGATACACTGAAGCTTTCTTT.

This sequence joins TRBV19 and TRBJ2-1; tentative D call: TRBD2 (5 bases). This CDR3 has 13 amino acids. V was cut by 4 bases and J by 3 bases, with 7 bases left in between. Looked up from germline, CDR1 is LNHDA and CDR2 is SQIVND (reference sequence). CDR3 amino acids: CASSRADYNEQFF. Here the CDR3 DNA reads TGTGCCAGTAGTAGAGCGGACTACAATGAGCAGTTCTTC.

This chain joins TRBV5-4 and TRBJ2-3; D might be TRBD1 (5 bases). V was cut by 0 bases and J by 5 bases, with 10 bases left in between. The CDR3 extends over 14 amino acids. Germline-derived CDR1 and CDR2 are SGHNT and YYREEE (reference sequence). The CDR3 here is CASSLALREDTQYF. In DNA, the CDR3 is TGTGCCAGCAGCTTGGCCCTCAGGGAAGATACGCAGTATTTT. Using reference TRBV5-4 and TRBJ2-3 for the parts outside the CDR3, the full variable domain is ETGVTQSPTHLIKTRGQQVTLRCSSQSGHNTVSWYQQALGQGPQFIFQYYREEENGRGNFPPRFSGLQFPNYSSELNVNALELDDSALYLCASSLALREDTQYFGPGTRLTVL.

This sequence joins TRBV7-3 and TRBJ2-3; 9 bases are a match to TRBD1. J was trimmed by 8 bases and V by 5 bases; bases with no gene match: 11. Germline loops: CDR1 SGHTA, CDR2 FQGTGA. The CDR3 is made up of 15 amino acids. Here the CDR3 reads CASSPDRGNGGTQYF. The CDR3 coding sequence is TGTGCCAGCAGCCCCGACAGGGGGAATGGGGGTACGCAGTATTTT. The whole variable domain, remainder taken from reference TRBV7-3 and TRBJ2-3, is GAGVSQTPSNKVTEKGKYVELRCDPISGHTALYWYRQSLGQGPEFLIYFQGTGAADDSGLPNDRFFAVRPEGSVSTLKIQRTERGDSAVYLCASSPDRGNGGTQYFGPGTRLTVL.